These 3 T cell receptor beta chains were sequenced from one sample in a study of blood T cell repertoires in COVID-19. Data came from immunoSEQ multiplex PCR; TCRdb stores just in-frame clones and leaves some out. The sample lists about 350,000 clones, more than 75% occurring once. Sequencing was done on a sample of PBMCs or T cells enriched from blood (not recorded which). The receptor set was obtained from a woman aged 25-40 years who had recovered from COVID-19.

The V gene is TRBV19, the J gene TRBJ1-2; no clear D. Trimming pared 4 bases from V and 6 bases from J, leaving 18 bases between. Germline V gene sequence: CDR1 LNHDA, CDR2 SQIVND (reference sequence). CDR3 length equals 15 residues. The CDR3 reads CASSTRWAAVNGYTF. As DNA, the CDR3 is TGTGCCAGTAGTACCCGCTGGGCAGCGGTAAATGGCTACACCTTC. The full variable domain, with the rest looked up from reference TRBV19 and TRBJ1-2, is DGGITQSPKYLFRKEGQNVTLSCEQNLNHDAMYWYRQDPGQGLRLIYYSQIVNDFQKGDIAEGYSVSREKKESFPLTVTSAQKNPTAFYLCASSTRWAAVNGYTFGSGTRLTVV.

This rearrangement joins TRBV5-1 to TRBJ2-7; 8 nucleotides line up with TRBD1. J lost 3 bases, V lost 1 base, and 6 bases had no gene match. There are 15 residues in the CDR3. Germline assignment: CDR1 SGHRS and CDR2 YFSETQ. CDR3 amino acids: CASSLSPGQGYEQYF. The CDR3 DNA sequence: TGCGCCAGCAGCTTGTCGCCAGGACAGGGCTACGAGCAGTACTTC.

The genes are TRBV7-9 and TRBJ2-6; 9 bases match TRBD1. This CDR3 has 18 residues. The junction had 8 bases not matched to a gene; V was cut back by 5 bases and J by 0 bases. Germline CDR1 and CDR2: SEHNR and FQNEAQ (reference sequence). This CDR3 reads CASSPPGTGYSGANVLTF. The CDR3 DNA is TGTGCCAGCAGCCCCCCCGGGACAGGGTACTCTGGGGCCAACGTCCTGACTTTC.